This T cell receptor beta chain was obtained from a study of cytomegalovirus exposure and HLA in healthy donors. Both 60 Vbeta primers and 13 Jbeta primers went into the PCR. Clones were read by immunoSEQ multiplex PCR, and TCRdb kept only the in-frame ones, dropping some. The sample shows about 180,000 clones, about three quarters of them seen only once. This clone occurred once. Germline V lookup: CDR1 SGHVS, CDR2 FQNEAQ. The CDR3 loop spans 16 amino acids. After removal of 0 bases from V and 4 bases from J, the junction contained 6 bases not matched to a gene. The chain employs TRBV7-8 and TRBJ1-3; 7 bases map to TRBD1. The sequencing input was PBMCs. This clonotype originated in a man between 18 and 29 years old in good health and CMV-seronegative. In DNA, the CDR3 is TGTGCCAGCAGCTTAGCGCCAGGGGGGCTCGGAAACACCATATATTTT. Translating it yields CASSLAPGGLGNTIYF. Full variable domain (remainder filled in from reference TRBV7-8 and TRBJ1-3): GAGVSQSPRYKVAKRGQDVALRCDPISGHVSLFWYQQALGQGPEFLTYFQNEAQLDKSGLPSDRFFAERPEGSVSTLKIQRTQQEDSAVYLCASSLAPGGLGNTIYFGEGSWLTVV.